The clone carrying this T cell receptor beta chain has only one observation. Its matching antigen is unknown. The study ran its PCR with 60 Vbeta and 13 Jbeta primers. This table comes from immunoSEQ multiplex PCR, and its TCRdb copy is limited to in-frame clones, with some not included. This table holds approximately 75,000 clones, 74% found once. Germline lookup yields CDR1 MNHEY and CDR2 SMNVEV (reference sequence). V was clipped by 5 bases and J by 8 bases, with 22 bases between them. The CDR3 is 16 amino acids. The data belong to a study of cytomegalovirus exposure and HLA in healthy donors. Study results and caveats: Associated with cytomegalovirus, according to the listing, were 150 to 200 TCR beta chains.

Sequenced material: PBMCs. This clonotype was obtained from a woman aged 60-75 years in good health and CMV-seropositive. The chain links TRBV27 to TRBJ2-4; perhaps TRBD1 as D (6 bases). The CDR3 protein is CASSPLGALVMDIQYF. The CDR3 coding sequence is TGTGCCAGCAGTCCGCTGGGGGCCCTCGTCATGGACATTCAGTACTTC.